This T cell receptor beta chain is from a study of cytomegalovirus exposure and HLA in healthy donors. Turning to the study itself: The Caucasian-associated ancestry cluster contained about four fifths of the 300 to 400 genotyped donors.

The V gene's germline CDR1 is KGHSH and CDR2 LQKENI. The germline V and J ends were trimmed by 6 bases and 3 bases, with 14 bases remaining between them. The CDR3 extends over 14 amino acids. This clone has more than one count but fewer than ten. Its antigen is not identified. Without the conserved terminal phenylalanine or tryptophan, this CDR3 likely stems from a read error. PCR primers comprised 60 Vbeta and 13 Jbeta primers. The method was immunoSEQ multiplex PCR; TCRdb's version includes in-frame clones alone and lacks a portion of them. The table shows 150,000 to 200,000 clones, with around 72% occurring only once. Despite likely unrecorded immune exposures, the donors were nominally healthy at the time of sampling. Study conclusions and caveats: Segments of the TCR beta V type were, in most cases, productive about 87% or about 30% of the time in an earlier analysis. The presence/absence work took it that sequencing depth was about the same across donors.

The receptor comes from a man in his fifties in good health and CMV-seronegative. The sequenced sample consisted of PBMCs. This chain uses TRBV18 with TRBJ1-1; D might be TRBD1 (6 bases). This CDR3 reads CASSYRVADTEAFS. The CDR3 nucleotides are TGTGCCAGCTCGTACAGGGTTGCGGACACTGAAGCTTTCTCT.